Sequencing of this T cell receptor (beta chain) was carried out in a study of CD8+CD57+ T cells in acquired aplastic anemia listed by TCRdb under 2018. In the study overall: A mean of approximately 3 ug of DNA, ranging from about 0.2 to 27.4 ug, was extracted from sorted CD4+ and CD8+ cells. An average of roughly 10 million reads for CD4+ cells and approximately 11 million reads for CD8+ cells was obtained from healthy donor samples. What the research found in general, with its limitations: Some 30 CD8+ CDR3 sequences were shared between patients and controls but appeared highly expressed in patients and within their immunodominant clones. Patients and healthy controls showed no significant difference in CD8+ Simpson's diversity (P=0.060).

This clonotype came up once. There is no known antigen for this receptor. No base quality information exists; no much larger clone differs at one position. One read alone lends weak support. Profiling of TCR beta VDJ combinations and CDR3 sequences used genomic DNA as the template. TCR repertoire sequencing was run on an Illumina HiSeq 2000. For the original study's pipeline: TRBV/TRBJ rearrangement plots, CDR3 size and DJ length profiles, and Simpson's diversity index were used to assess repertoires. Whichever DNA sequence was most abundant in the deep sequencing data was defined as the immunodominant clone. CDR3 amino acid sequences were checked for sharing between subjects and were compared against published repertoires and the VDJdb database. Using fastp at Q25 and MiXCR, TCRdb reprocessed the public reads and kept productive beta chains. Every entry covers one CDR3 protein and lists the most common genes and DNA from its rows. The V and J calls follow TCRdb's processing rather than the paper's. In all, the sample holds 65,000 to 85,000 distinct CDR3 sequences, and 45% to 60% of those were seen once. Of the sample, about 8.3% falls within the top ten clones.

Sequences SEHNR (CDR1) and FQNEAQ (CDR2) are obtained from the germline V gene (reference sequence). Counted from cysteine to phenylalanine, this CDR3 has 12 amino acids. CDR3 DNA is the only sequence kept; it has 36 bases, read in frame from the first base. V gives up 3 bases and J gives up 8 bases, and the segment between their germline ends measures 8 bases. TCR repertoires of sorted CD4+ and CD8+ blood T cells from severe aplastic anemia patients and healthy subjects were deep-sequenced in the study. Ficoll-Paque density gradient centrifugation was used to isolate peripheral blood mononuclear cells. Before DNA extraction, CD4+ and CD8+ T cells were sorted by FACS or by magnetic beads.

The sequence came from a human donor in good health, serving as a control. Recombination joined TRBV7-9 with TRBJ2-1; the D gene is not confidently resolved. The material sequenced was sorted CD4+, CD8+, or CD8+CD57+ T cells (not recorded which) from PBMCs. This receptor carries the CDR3 CASSLAQYEQFF. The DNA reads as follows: TGTGCCAGCAGCTTGGCTCAATATGAGCAGTTCTTC.